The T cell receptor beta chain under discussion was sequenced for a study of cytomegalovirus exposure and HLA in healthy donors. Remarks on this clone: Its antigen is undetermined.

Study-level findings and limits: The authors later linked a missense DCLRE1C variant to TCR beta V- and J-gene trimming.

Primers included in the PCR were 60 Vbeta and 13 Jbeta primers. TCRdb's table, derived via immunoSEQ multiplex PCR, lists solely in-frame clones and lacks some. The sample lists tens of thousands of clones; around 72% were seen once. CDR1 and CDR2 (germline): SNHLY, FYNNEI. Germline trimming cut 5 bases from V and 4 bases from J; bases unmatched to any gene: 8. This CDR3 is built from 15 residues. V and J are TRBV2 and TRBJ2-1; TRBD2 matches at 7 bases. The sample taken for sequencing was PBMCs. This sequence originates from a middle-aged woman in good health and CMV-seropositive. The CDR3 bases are TGTGCCAGCAGTCAAGGCCCCGGGGGGTACAATGAGCAGTTCTTC. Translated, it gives CASSQGPGGYNEQFF.